The present entry profiles one TCR beta chain with its context. The target antigen is unknown. The data were taken from a study of cytomegalovirus exposure and HLA in healthy donors. Both 60 Vbeta primers and 13 Jbeta primers went into the PCR. Sequencing was performed with immunoSEQ multiplex PCR; in TCRdb, only in-frame clones are kept and a portion is missing. The sample records around 150,000 clones, around 83% being singletons. Study conclusions and caveats: The authors later linked a missense DCLRE1C variant to TCR beta V- and J-gene trimming. The authors later found TCR association rates varying by HLA locus, with DRB1 most and HLA-C fewest. In an earlier analysis, about 87% or about 30%: the productive usage of most TCR beta V segments. A later analysis found that most CMV-associated TCR beta chains appeared HLA-restricted.

CDR3 length: 14 amino acids. The trim removed 3 bases at V and 7 bases at J, leaving 7 bases unmatched. Germline assignment: CDR1 KGHSH and CDR2 LQKENI. The TCR originated in a young man in good health and CMV-seropositive. The V gene is TRBV18, the J gene TRBJ2-7, with 9 bases fitting TRBD1. Sequencing input: PBMCs. The CDR3 nucleotides are TGTGCCAGCTCACCGGGACAGGGAGAAGGGGAGCAGTACTTC. Translation: CASSPGQGEGEQYF.